This T cell receptor beta chain derives from a study of sequential checkpoint blockade in melanoma. About the study: Both treatment sequences were followed by maintenance nivolumab.

This sample's treatment: randomized to nivolumab then ipilimumab (arm A) or the reverse (arm B). PBMC sorting kept live CD3+CD8+ cells without CD19 or CD56. CDR3 length equals 14 residues. Germline trimming cut 3 bases from V and 4 bases from J; bases unmatched to any gene: 2. Germline assignment: CDR1 MGHRA and CDR2 YSYEKL. Sequenced by immunoSEQ multiplex PCR; TCRdb stores in-frame clones only, minus some. Among some 6,000 clones listed, roughly nine tenths were seen once. The chain recombines TRBV4-1 with TRBJ2-1, with 8 bases that match TRBD1. Sequencing was performed on CD8+ T cells sorted from blood (inferred from file names), taken from a patient given nivolumab and ipilimumab in sequence. The sequence was collected from a human donor with melanoma. Here the CDR3 DNA reads TGCGCCAGCAGCCAGACAGGGGATTACAATGAGCAGTTCTTC. Amino acids: CASSQTGDYNEQFF.